These 30 T cell receptor beta chains were all obtained from the same sample, sequenced in a study of beta chain features in type 1 diabetes. The investigators reverse transcribed all of the isolated RNA, so they sequenced expressed TCRB transcripts. Clones were sequenced by immunoSEQ multiplex PCR, and TCRdb holds only the in-frame ones, with some missing. The table includes about 250,000 clones, 13% to 15% detected once. Sample: naive CD4+ T cells from blood. These receptors were taken from a woman in her 40s in good health.

The chain carries TRBV11-1 and TRBJ2-1, with D unclear. This CDR3 spans 16 amino acids. Trimming removed 4 bases from V and 4 bases from J, with 17 bases in between. Germline lookup yields CDR1 SGHAT and CDR2 FQDESV (reference sequence). CDR3 protein: CASSYTPRRRYNEQFF. The CDR3 DNA reads TGTGCCAGCAGCTATACCCCTAGACGAAGGTACAATGAGCAGTTCTTC.

The sample holds a few counts of this clone. The chain has TRBV6-4 and TRBJ2-1, with 8 positions matching TRBD2. The CDR3 is made up of 15 amino acids. The germline V gene encodes CDR1 MRHNA and CDR2 SNTAGT. V dropped 2 bases and J dropped 3; count of bases not matched to a gene: 3. The CDR3 reads CASSDVAGFYNEQFF. The CDR3 region has the DNA TGTGCCAGCAGTGACGTAGCGGGGTTCTACAATGAGCAGTTCTTC.

This chain links TRBV7-7 with TRBJ2-7; a weak D match, TRBD2 (6 bases). Germline-derived CDR1 and CDR2 are SSHAT and FNYEAQ (reference sequence). V lost 2 bases and J 1 base, leaving 12 bases between the germline ends. The CDR3 has 15 residues. The CDR3 DNA is TGTGCCAGCAGCTTAAGGGTGGGAGGATCCTACGAGCAGTACTTC. Protein sequence: CASSLRVGGSYEQYF.

About this clone itself: Within the sample, other DNA sequences also encode this same CDR3. The V and J genes are TRBV19 and TRBJ2-6; 7 nucleotides agree with TRBD2. The germline CDR1 and CDR2 sequences are LNHDA and SQIVND (reference sequence). The V segment lost 1 base and the J segment 0 bases; nucleotides outside the gene matches: 0. CDR3 length equals 16 residues. CDR3 region: CASSIAGGSGANVLTF. CDR3 sequence (DNA): TGTGCCAGTAGTATAGCGGGGGGCTCTGGGGCCAACGTCCTGACTTTC.

This clone was seen a single time. The chain combines TRBV7-9 with TRBJ2-7; TRBD2 matches 11 bases. The CDR3 extends over 18 amino acids. Trimming removed 4 bases from V and 7 bases from J; junction bases left unmatched: 18. CDR1 and CDR2 (germline): SEHNR, FQNEAQ (reference sequence). CDR3 residues: CASSSSPLAGGPDWEQYF. The CDR3 DNA follows: TGTGCCAGCAGCTCAAGTCCCCTAGCGGGGGGCCCTGACTGGGAGCAGTACTTC.

This clone has only a few counts. The chain carries TRBV11-2 and TRBJ2-2; D remains ambiguous. CDR1 and CDR2 from the germline V gene are SGHAT and FQNNGV. There are 13 residues in the CDR3. V lost 5 bases and J lost 5, with 9 bases in between. The CDR3 sequence: CASSLRQTGELFF. The CDR3 DNA follows: TGTGCCAGCAGCCTTCGACAAACCGGGGAGCTGTTTTTT.

J is TRBJ1-2 and V is TRBV10-3; TRBD1 is a possible D gene (6 bases). Germline-derived CDR1 and CDR2 are ENHRY and SYGVKD. The CDR3 is 11 residues long. V was clipped by 8 bases and J by 2 bases, with 6 bases between them. This CDR3 reads CAIGQNYGYTF. The CDR3 DNA reads as TGTGCCATCGGACAGAACTATGGCTACACCTTC.

This chain links TRBV9 with TRBJ1-3; the D gene is possibly TRBD1 (6 bases). V dropped 1 base and J dropped 4 bases, with 9 bases sitting between them. Germline V CDR1 and CDR2: SGDLS, YYNGEE. CDR3 length: 14 residues. The CDR3 loop reads CASSVTGPGNTIYF. The CDR3 bases are TGTGCCAGCAGCGTAACAGGGCCCGGAAACACCATATATTTT.

The CDR3 DNA reads TGTGCCAGCAGCCTCAGGACTCTCAGCTCCTACGAGCAGTACTTC. Its translation: CASSLRTLSSYEQYF. The chain joins TRBV7-9 to TRBJ2-7, with a tentative D call TRBD2 (5 bases). The CDR3 has 15 amino acids. Per the germline V gene, CDR1 is SEHNR and CDR2 is FQNEAQ (reference sequence). V was pared by 5 bases and J by 0 bases, with 14 bases between.

The CDR3 sequence is CASSTGSSGANVLTF. For the CDR3, the DNA is TGTGCCAGCAGTACAGGGAGCTCTGGGGCCAACGTCCTGACTTTC. The V gene is TRBV6-1, the J gene TRBJ2-6; tentative D call: TRBD1 (6 bases). V lost 5 bases and J 0 bases, leaving 8 bases between the germline ends. CDR1 and CDR2 from the germline V gene are MNHNS and SASEGT. This CDR3 contains 15 residues.

The chain uses TRBV2 and TRBJ2-3, with 9 positions matching TRBD1. There are 14 residues in the CDR3. V lost 4 bases and J lost 3; bases outside the gene matches: 2. CDR1 and CDR2 from the germline V gene are SNHLY and FYNNEI. This CDR3 is CASSGTGETDTQYF. CDR3 nucleotides: TGTGCCAGCAGTGGGACAGGGGAGACAGATACGCAGTATTTT.

The V gene is TRBV6-5, the J gene TRBJ2-1; TRBD1 aligns across 9 bases. V was pared by 6 bases and J by 6 bases, with 9 bases of the junction left unmatched. Germline CDR1 and CDR2: MNHEY and SVGAGI. This CDR3 has 15 residues. In DNA, the CDR3 is TGTGCCAGCAGCCCCGGGACAGGGATGGGCAATGAGCAGTTCTTC. Encoded protein: CASSPGTGMGNEQFF.

In its sample, this clone was seen a few times. The chain uses TRBV6-5 and TRBJ1-2; TRBD1 matches 9 bases. Per the germline V gene, CDR1 is MNHEY and CDR2 is SVGAGI. This CDR3 comprises 14 residues. V lost 6 bases to trimming and J lost 8 bases; unmatched junction nucleotides: 10. The DNA for the CDR3 is TGTGCCAGCAGGGCCCCCGGGACAGGGTACGGCTACACCTTC. It translates to CASRAPGTGYGYTF.

This clone was seen more than once but under ten times. The V gene is TRBV6-5, the J gene TRBJ1-4; TRBD1 matches at 7 bases. The ends lost 6 bases at V and 5 bases at J; junction bases unmatched: 6. This CDR3 is 14 amino acids long. The germline CDR1 and CDR2 sequences are MNHEY and SVGAGI. CDR3 residues: CASSRDSLNEKLFF. The CDR3 region has the DNA TGTGCCAGCAGCCGGGACAGCCTAAATGAAAAACTGTTTTTT.

The V call is TRBV18, the J call TRBJ2-3; TRBD1 agrees at 7 bases. Germline V gene lookup returns CDR1 KGHSH and CDR2 LQKENI. The CDR3 loop spans 14 amino acids. V dropped 4 bases and J dropped 6; count of bases not matched to a gene: 7. CDR3 sequence reads: CASSQAGGRDTQYF. The CDR3 nucleotides read TGTGCCAGCTCACAGGCAGGGGGACGTGATACGCAGTATTTT. The full variable domain, rest sourced from reference TRBV18 and TRBJ2-3, is NAGVMQNPRHLVRRRGQEARLRCSPMKGHSHVYWYRQLPEEGLKFMVYLQKENIIDESGMPKERFSAEFPKEGPSILRIQQVVRGDSAAYFCASSQAGGRDTQYFGPGTRLTVL.

DNA of the CDR3: TGTGCCAGTAGTGGCCAGTTATCCTCTGGGGCCAACGTCCTGACTTTC. Translating gives CASSGQLSSGANVLTF. V gene TRBV19 combines with J gene TRBJ2-6; D gene unclear. Germline CDR1 reads LNHDA; CDR2 reads SQIVND (reference sequence). The CDR3 is made up of 16 amino acids. Trimming pared 5 bases from V and 0 bases from J, leaving 11 bases between.

This chain uses TRBV5-1 with TRBJ2-1; 8 nucleotides match TRBD1. The V gene end was trimmed by 1 base and the J gene end by 7 bases; junction bases not matched to a gene: 4. The CDR3 runs 14 residues. In germline, CDR1 is SGHRS, CDR2 YFSETQ. The CDR3 reads CASSLQGARNEQFF. The CDR3 DNA follows: TGCGCCAGCAGCTTGCAGGGGGCGCGGAATGAGCAGTTCTTC.

The rearrangement links TRBV4-2 to TRBJ2-2; 8 bases agree with TRBD2. Germline-derived CDR1 and CDR2 are LGHNA and YNFKEQ. This CDR3 spans 16 amino acids. After removal of 1 base from V and 6 bases from J, the junction contained 7 bases not matched to a gene. The DNA for the CDR3 is TGTGCCAGCAGCCAAGGTGGGCCGGGGGGGCCCGGGGAGCTGTTTTTT. Its protein product is CASSQGGPGGPGELFF.

This clone was seen a handful of times. The gene calls are TRBV7-9 and TRBJ1-1; D call uncertain. Trimming shortened V by 2 bases and J by 7 bases, and 14 bases separated the two germline ends. Germline V gene lookup returns CDR1 SEHNR and CDR2 FQNEAQ (reference sequence). The CDR3 runs to 14 residues. The CDR3 is CASSLHGVTVEAFF. CDR3 in DNA: TGTGCCAGCAGCTTACACGGGGTTACAGTTGAAGCTTTCTTT.

This clone was observed a few times. This rearrangement joins TRBV19 to TRBJ2-1, with 8 bases lining up with TRBD1. The CDR3 contains 16 residues. Germline CDR1 is LNHDA and CDR2 is SQIVND (reference sequence). The ends lost 4 bases at V and 4 bases at J; junction bases unmatched: 9. In DNA form, the CDR3 reads TGTGCCAGTAGTAGTGGACAGGGCGGTATATACAATGAGCAGTTCTTC. Its protein product is CASSSGQGGIYNEQFF.

This clone has just a few counts. The chain joins TRBV5-1 to TRBJ2-7; 9 positions match TRBD1. CDR3 length equals 15 residues. The V and J ends lost 3 bases and 6 bases, in that order; junction bases with no gene match: 10. Germline-derived CDR1 and CDR2 are SGHRS and YFSETQ. The CDR3 coding sequence is TGCGCCAGCAGCTGGACGGGACAGGGACATGGCGAGCAGTACTTC. Its translation is CASSWTGQGHGEQYF.

This clone has just a few counts. CDR3 loop: CASSYPGDRSNYGYTF. The CDR3 nucleotides are TGTGCCAGCAGTTACCCGGGGGACAGGTCCAACTATGGCTACACCTTC. The chain is built from TRBV6-5 and TRBJ1-2; TRBD1 aligns across 8 bases. CDR1 and CDR2 from the germline V gene are MNHEY and SVGAGI. The CDR3 contains 16 residues. V shed 2 bases, J shed 2 bases, and the junction held 7 bases outside the gene matches.

This clone came up a few times. The J gene is TRBJ1-1, the V gene TRBV6-6, with D perhaps matching TRBD1 (6 bases). Looked up from germline, CDR1 is MNHNY and CDR2 is SVGAGI (reference sequence). The germline V and J ends were trimmed by 5 bases and 1 base, with 14 bases remaining between them. This CDR3 contains 15 residues. The CDR3 nucleotides read TGTGCCAGCAGTCCGGGACACTTCGAGAACACTGAAGCTTTCTTT. It encodes CASSPGHFENTEAFF.

The chain employs TRBV5-4 and TRBJ2-3; a possible D gene is TRBD1 (8 bases). Germline lookup yields CDR1 SGHNT and CDR2 YYREEE (reference sequence). V lost 3 bases and J lost 1, with 12 bases in between. The CDR3 has 15 amino acids. CDR3 amino acids: CASSWGGQGTDTQYF. The CDR3 DNA follows: TGTGCCAGCAGCTGGGGGGGACAGGGCACAGATACGCAGTATTTT. Drawing the rest from reference TRBV5-4 and TRBJ2-3, the complete variable domain is ETGVTQSPTHLIKTRGQQVTLRCSSQSGHNTVSWYQQALGQGPQFIFQYYREEENGRGNFPPRFSGLQFPNYSSELNVNALELDDSALYLCASSWGGQGTDTQYFGPGTRLTVL.

This clone turned up a few times. V and J are TRBV2 and TRBJ1-2, with a weak D call TRBD1 (5 bases). The CDR3 spans 13 residues. Trimming removed 11 bases at V and 0 bases at J, with 13 bases between. In germline, CDR1 is SNHLY, CDR2 FYNNEI. CDR3 DNA: TGTGCCGGTCAGGGCCCTCCTAACTATGGCTACACCTTC. This encodes CAGQGPPNYGYTF.

The table lists this clone with a few counts. The rearrangement joins TRBV2 to TRBJ1-6, with D unclear. Germline CDR1 reads SNHLY; CDR2 reads FYNNEI. Deletions cut 2 bases from V and 14 bases from J, with 7 bases between. The CDR3 sequence is 11 residues long. This CDR3 reads CASSELGTLHF. CDR3 DNA: TGTGCCAGCAGTGAACTAGGCACCCTCCACTTT.

This clone was detected a few times. The chain uses TRBV7-2 and TRBJ2-5, with D possibly TRBD2 on 6 matching bases. Trimming took 5 bases from V and 9 from J, leaving 10 bases between them. The CDR3 extends over 11 amino acids. Germline CDR1 SGHTA, CDR2 FQGNSA. Here the CDR3 reads CASSSGPAQYF. The DNA for the CDR3 is TGTGCCAGCAGCAGCGGGCCTGCCCAGTACTTC.

This clone has just a few counts. The chain employs TRBV6-5 and TRBJ1-5, with D perhaps TRBD1 (5 bases). The germline gives CDR1 MNHEY, CDR2 SVGAGI. The CDR3 is 16 residues long. V dropped 0 bases and J dropped 4 bases, with 13 bases sitting between them. Here the CDR3 reads CASSYSGGTGNQPQHF. CDR3 nucleotide sequence: TGTGCCAGCAGTTACTCGGGGGGGACGGGGAATCAGCCCCAGCATTTT.

The J gene is TRBJ2-7, the V gene TRBV5-5, with TRBD1 matching over 10 bases. The CDR3 has 15 amino acids. V shed 0 bases, J shed 2 bases, and the junction held 2 bases outside the gene matches. CDR1 and CDR2 from the germline V gene are SGHKS and YYEKEE (reference sequence). The CDR3 DNA reads as TGTGCCAGCAGCTTGGAGACAGGGGGCACCTACGAGCAGTACTTC. Translating it yields CASSLETGGTYEQYF.

This clone was counted only a few times. The rearrangement links TRBV14 to TRBJ2-7; the D is unclear. Trimming left V 4 bases short and J 3 bases short, with 7 bases between. The CDR3 consists of 12 residues. Per germline, CDR1 SGHDN and CDR2 FVKESK. CDR3 DNA sequence: TGTGCCAGCAGCCGAAACGGCTACGAGCAGTACTTC. Its translation is CASSRNGYEQYF.